This TCR beta chain was captured by sequencing in a study of PD-L1 blockade in urothelial cancer. The time point: pretreatment peripheral blood. The CDR3 spans 14 residues. Trimming took 5 bases from V and 0 from J, leaving 11 bases between them. Germline CDR1 SGHRS, CDR2 YFSETQ. Repertoires were generated with immunoSEQ multiplex PCR, while TCRdb's copy carries only in-frame clones and drops some. The table shows 50,000 to 55,000 clones, with about 80% occurring only once. This sequence was found in a man in his fifties with urothelial cancer. The sequences come from PBMCs, collected around atezolizumab (anti-PD-L1) treatment. The chain combines TRBV5-1 with TRBJ2-5; D perhaps matches TRBD2 (6 bases). As DNA, the CDR3 is TGCGCCAGCAGTGGCCGGGGGTACCAAGAGACCCAGTACTTC. Translation gives CASSGRGYQETQYF.